This T cell receptor beta chain was found in a study of sequential checkpoint blockade in melanoma. As to this clone: Mismatch with germline at one junction end may stem from a read error.

Treatment here: randomized to nivolumab then ipilimumab (arm A) or the reverse (arm B). The CDR3 is 13 amino acids. Germline loops: CDR1 SEHNR, CDR2 FQNEAQ (reference sequence). Sequencing was performed with immunoSEQ multiplex PCR; in TCRdb, only in-frame clones are kept and a portion is missing. Of some 30,000 clones in the sample, 75% to 90% are singletons; the top ten hold more than 20%. This rearrangement joins TRBV7-9 to TRBJ2-7, with a possible D match to TRBD2 (5 bases). The sequence was obtained from a human donor with melanoma. Material: CD8+ T cells sorted from blood (inferred from file names), obtained from a patient given nivolumab and ipilimumab in sequence. The CDR3 region has the DNA TGTGCCAGCAGCCTAGCTTACGGCTACGAGCAGTACTTC. Translating gives CASSLAYGYEQYF.